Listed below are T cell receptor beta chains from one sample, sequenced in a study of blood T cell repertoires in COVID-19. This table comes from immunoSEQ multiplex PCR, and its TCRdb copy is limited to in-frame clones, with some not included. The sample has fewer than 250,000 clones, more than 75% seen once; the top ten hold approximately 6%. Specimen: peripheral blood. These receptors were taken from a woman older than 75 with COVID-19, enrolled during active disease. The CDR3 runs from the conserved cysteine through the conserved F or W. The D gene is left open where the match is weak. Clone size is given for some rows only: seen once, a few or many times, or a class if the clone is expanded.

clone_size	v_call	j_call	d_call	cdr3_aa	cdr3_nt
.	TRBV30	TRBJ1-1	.	CAWSVGGRPEAFF	TGTGCCTGGAGTGTGGGAGGGAGACCGGAAGCTTTCTTT
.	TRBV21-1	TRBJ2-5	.	CASSRGLEGAETQYF	TGTGCCAGCAGCAGAGGACTAGAAGGGGCCGAGACCCAGTACTTC
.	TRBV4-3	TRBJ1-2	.	CASSQGQGGSEGYTF	TGCGCCAGCAGCCAAGGCCAGGGCGGTTCGGAAGGCTACACCTTC
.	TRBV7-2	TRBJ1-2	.	CASSLHRGYTF	TGTGCCAGCAGCCTCCACAGGGGCTACACCTTC
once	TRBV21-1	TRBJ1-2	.	CARSGTGEKDYGYTF	TGTGCCAGATCCGGGACAGGGGAAAAGGACTATGGCTACACCTTC
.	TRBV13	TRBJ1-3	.	CASSAGRPSGNTIYF	TGTGCCAGCAGCGCGGGACGGCCCTCTGGAAACACCATATATTTT
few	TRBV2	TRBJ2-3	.	CASSDSGGSTDTQYF	TGTGCCAGCAGTGATTCTGGCGGAAGCACAGATACGCAGTATTTT
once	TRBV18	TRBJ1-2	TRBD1	CASSPGQGGNTF	TGTGCCAGCTCACCGGGACAGGGAGGAAACACCTTC
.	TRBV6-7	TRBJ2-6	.	CASATSRLTRRRSGANVLTF	TGTGCCAGCGCTACAAGCCGCCTGACACGTCGGCGCTCTGGGGCCAACGTCCTGACTTTC
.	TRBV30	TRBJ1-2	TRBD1	CAGRVGQGIGGYTF	TGTGCCGGGCGCGTCGGACAGGGAATTGGTGGCTACACCTTC
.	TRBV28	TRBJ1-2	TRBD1	CASSLWGQGGGYTF	TGTGCCAGCAGTTTATGGGGACAGGGAGGTGGCTACACCTTC
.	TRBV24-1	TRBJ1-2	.	CATSDRGSNYGYTF	TGTGCCACCAGTGACCGGGGGTCTAACTATGGCTACACCTTC
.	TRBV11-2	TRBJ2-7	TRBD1	CASSFGWTGSEQYF	TGTGCCAGCAGTTTCGGATGGACAGGCAGCGAGCAGTACTTC
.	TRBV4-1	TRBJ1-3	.	CASSQVWGVGNTIYF	TGCGCCAGCAGCCAAGTCTGGGGGGTTGGAAACACCATATATTTT
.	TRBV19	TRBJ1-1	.	CASSPPEDSAVAFF	TGTGCCAGTAGTCCCCCCGAGGACAGCGCCGTGGCTTTCTTT
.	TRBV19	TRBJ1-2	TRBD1	CASSIETGVGGYTF	TGTGCCAGTAGTATCGAAACAGGGGTTGGAGGCTACACCTTC
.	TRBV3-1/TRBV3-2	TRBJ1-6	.	CASSQDGRRTSSYNSPLHF	TGTGCCAGCAGCCAAGATGGGCGCCGAACCAGCTCCTATAATTCACCCCTCCACTTT
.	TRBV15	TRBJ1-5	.	CATSREVLVGVGWGNQPQHF	TGTGCCACCAGCAGAGAGGTCCTTGTAGGGGTAGGTTGGGGCAATCAGCCCCAGCATTTT
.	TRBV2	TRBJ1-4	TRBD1	CASRYRDSNEKLFF	TGTGCCAGCAGGTACCGGGACAGTAATGAAAAACTGTTTTTT
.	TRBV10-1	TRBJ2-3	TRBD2	CASSEGGGAYTQYF	TGCGCCAGCAGTGAGGGCGGGGGGGCGTATACGCAGTATTTT